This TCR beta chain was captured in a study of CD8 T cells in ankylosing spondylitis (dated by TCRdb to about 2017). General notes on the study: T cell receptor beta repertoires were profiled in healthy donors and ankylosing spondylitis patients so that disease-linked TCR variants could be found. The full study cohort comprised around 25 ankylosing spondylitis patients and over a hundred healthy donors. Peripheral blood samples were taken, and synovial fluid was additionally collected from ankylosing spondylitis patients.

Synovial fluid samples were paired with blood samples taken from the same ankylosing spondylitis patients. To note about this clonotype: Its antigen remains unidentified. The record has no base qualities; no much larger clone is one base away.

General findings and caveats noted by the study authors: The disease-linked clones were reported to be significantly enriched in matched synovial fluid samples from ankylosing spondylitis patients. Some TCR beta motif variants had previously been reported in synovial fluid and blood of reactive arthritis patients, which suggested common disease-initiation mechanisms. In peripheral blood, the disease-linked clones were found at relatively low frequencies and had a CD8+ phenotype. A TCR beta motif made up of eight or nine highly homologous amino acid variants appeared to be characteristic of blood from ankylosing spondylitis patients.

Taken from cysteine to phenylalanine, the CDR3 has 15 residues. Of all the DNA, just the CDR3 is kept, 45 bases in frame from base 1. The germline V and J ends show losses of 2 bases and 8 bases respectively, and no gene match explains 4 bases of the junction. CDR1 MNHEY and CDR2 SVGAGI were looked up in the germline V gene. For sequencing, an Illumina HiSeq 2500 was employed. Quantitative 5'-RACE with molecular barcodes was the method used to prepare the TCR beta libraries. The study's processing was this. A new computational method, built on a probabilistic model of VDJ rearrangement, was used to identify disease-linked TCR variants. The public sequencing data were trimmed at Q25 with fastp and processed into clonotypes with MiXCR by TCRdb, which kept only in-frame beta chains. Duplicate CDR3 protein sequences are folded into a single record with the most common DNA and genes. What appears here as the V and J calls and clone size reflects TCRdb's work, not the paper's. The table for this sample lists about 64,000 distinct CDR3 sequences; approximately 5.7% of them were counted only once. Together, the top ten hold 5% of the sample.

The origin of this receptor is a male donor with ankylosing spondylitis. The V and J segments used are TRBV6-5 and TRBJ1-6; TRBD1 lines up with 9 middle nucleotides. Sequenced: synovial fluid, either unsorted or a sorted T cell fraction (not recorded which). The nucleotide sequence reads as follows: TGTGCCAGCAGTTACGAAGGGACAGGGTATTCACCCCTCCACTTT. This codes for CASSYEGTGYSPLHF.